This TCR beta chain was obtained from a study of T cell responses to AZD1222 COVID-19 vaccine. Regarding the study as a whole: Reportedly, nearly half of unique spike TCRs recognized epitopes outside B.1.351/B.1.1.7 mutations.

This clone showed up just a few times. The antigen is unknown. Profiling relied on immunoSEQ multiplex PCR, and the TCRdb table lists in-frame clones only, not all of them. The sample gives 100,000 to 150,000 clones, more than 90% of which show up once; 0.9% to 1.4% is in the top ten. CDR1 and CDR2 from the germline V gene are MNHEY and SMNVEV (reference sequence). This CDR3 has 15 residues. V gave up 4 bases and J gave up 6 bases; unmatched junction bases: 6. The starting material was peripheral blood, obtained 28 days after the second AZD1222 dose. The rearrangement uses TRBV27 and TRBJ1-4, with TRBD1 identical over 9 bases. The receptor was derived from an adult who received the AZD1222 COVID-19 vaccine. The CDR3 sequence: CASSSRTGAYEKLFF. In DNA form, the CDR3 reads TGTGCCAGCAGTTCTCGGACAGGGGCTTATGAAAAACTGTTTTTT.